This TCR beta chain was captured by sequencing in a study of blood T cell repertoires in COVID-19. Study as a whole: Samples of COVID-19 (acute and convalescent) were obtained from the United States, Italy and Spain. Sources were T cells, B-cell-depleted T cells, or PBMCs; the material itself was cDNA or gDNA.

The ends lost 7 bases at V and 6 bases at J; junction bases unmatched: 9. This CDR3 has 14 residues. Germline lookup yields CDR1 SGHRS and CDR2 YFSETQ. Original handling: Amplified reference gene primers provided the basis for estimating nucleated cell counts. Assay used: immunoSEQ multiplex PCR; TCRdb lists only in-frame clones, some missing. That table is the source of V, J and clone size, and D and trimming were worked out from the DNA. The data contain about 190,000 clones, around 80% of them singletons. Sequenced sample: peripheral blood. This sequence originates from an elderly woman with active or convalescent COVID-19. The V gene is TRBV5-1, the J gene TRBJ2-1; 8 bases fit TRBD1. The CDR3 DNA reads TGCGCCAGCCGCCCGGGACAGGAAATCAATGAGCAGTTCTTC. It specifies CASRPGQEINEQFF.